This T cell receptor beta chain derives from a study of radiotherapy plus CTLA-4 blockade in lung cancer. Note on this clone: Its antigen is unknown.

Points from the study as a whole: Blood saw expansion of tumor-derived TCR clones after radiotherapy plus ipilimumab. Response, reportedly, was best predicted by interferon-beta along with early blood T cell clone dynamics.

Generated by immunoSEQ multiplex PCR, the TCRdb table keeps only in-frame clones and is missing some. In the table there are some 94,000 clones, roughly 85% of which are singletons. Germline V lookup: CDR1 SNHLY, CDR2 FYNNEI. The CDR3 extends over 14 amino acids. The V and J ends lost 3 bases and 8 bases respectively, with 13 bases between them. The chain uses TRBV2 and TRBJ1-4, with D perhaps matching TRBD1 (6 bases). The receptor's source is a human donor with non-small cell lung cancer that progressed on radiotherapy plus ipilimumab. The sequencing used peripheral blood, collected from a patient treated with radiotherapy plus ipilimumab. The CDR3 region is CASSDPRGNEKLFF. CDR3 nucleotide sequence: TGTGCCAGCAGTGACCCGAGGGGGAACGAAAAACTGTTTTTT.